A selection of T cell receptor beta chains follows, all from one sample in a study of blood T cell repertoires in COVID-19. Clones were sequenced by immunoSEQ multiplex PCR, and TCRdb holds only the in-frame ones, with some missing. The table lists 52,000 or so clones, around nine tenths of them singletons. What was sequenced was peripheral blood. The receptors stem from a man aged 55 to 69 with active COVID-19. CDR3s include the opening cysteine and the closing phenylalanine or tryptophan. The D gene is left open where the match is weak. Expanded clones are given a class, and other clones once, few, many or no size at all.

D gene	V gene	J gene	clone size	CDR3 DNA	CDR3 protein
NA	TRBV7-3	TRBJ2-2	NA	TGTGCCAGCAGCTTAGGCGGGCCTACCGGGGAGCTGTTTTTT	CASSLGGPTGELFF
TRBD1	TRBV29-1	TRBJ2-7	NA	TGCAGCGTTGACCAGGGGGTGAGTGAAGAGCAGTACTTC	CSVDQGVSEEQYF
NA	TRBV19	TRBJ1-1	once	TGTGCCAGTAGTATAACGGGGGTTGGGATGAACACTGAAGCTTTCTTT	CASSITGVGMNTEAFF
TRBD1	TRBV5-1	TRBJ2-7	NA	TGCGCCAGCAGCAAGGGACAGGGGTCCTCCTACGAGCAGTACTTC	CASSKGQGSSYEQYF
NA	TRBV5-8	TRBJ2-7	once	TGTGCCAGCAGCTTGGACTACTCCTACGAGCAGTACTTC	CASSLDYSYEQYF
TRBD1	TRBV5-1	TRBJ2-1	NA	TGCGCCAGCAGCTTGGAGGGACAGGGGTATGGTGAGCAGTTCTTC	CASSLEGQGYGEQFF
NA	TRBV6-5	TRBJ2-7	NA	TGTGCCAGCAGTTGGTCTTGGGGGCGGGAGAAGGACGAGCAGTACTTC	CASSWSWGREKDEQYF
NA	TRBV5-8	TRBJ2-3	NA	TGTGCCAGCAGTTCGGCACAGGGAGGCACAGATACGCAGTATTTT	CASSSAQGGTDTQYF
NA	TRBV18	TRBJ1-1	NA	TGTGCCAGCTCACCAACCGGGGACACTGAAGCTTTCTTT	CASSPTGDTEAFF
NA	TRBV27	TRBJ1-5	NA	TGTGCCAGCAGTTCCAGGGAAGGGCAGCCCCAGCATTTT	CASSSREGQPQHF
TRBD2	TRBV7-9	TRBJ2-1	once	TGTGCCAGCAGCCCTAGCGGGACGTGGGACAATGAGCAGTTCTTC	CASSPSGTWDNEQFF
TRBD1	TRBV6-5	TRBJ2-3	NA	TGTGCCAGCAGCCGCGACAGGGGGCACACAGATACGCAGTATTTT	CASSRDRGHTDTQYF
NA	TRBV27	TRBJ2-3	NA	TGTGCCAGCAGTACCCTAGAGGGTTGGAGGCAGTATTTT	CASSTLEGWRQYF
NA	TRBV5-6	TRBJ2-1	NA	TGTGCCAGCAGCCTATACAATGAGCAGTTCTTC	CASSLYNEQFF
TRBD1	TRBV18	TRBJ1-3	NA	TGTGCCAGCTCCCCGGACAGGGCTTATGGAAACACCATATATTTT	CASSPDRAYGNTIYF
NA	TRBV27	TRBJ1-6	NA	TGTGCCAGCAGTTTACGGCGGGTTAATTCACCCCTCCACTTT	CASSLRRVNSPLHF
TRBD1	TRBV19	TRBJ1-6	NA	TGTGCCAGTAGTGAACTCCGGACAGGGGGCTCCTATAATTCACCCCTCCACTTT	CASSELRTGGSYNSPLHF
NA	TRBV7-3	TRBJ2-7	NA	TGTGCCAGCAGCTTATCCCCAGCGGACCCCTACGAGCAGTACTTC	CASSLSPADPYEQYF
NA	TRBV5-1	TRBJ2-5	NA	TGCGCCAGCAGCGTAGGACAGCTACAAGAGACCCAGTACTTC	CASSVGQLQETQYF
NA	TRBV5-1	TRBJ1-4	once	TGCGCCAGCAGCCCGGACGGGAGACCTAATGAAAAACTGTTTTTT	CASSPDGRPNEKLFF
TRBD2	TRBV5-1	TRBJ2-3	NA	TGCGCCAGCAGCAGGACTAGCGGGAGTAGAGATACGCAGTATTTT	CASSRTSGSRDTQYF
TRBD2	TRBV27	TRBJ2-3	NA	TGTGCCAGCAGTTTAGTGGGACTAGCTTCACCAGATACGCAGTATTTT	CASSLVGLASPDTQYF
NA	TRBV3-1/TRBV3-2	TRBJ2-7	NA	TGTGCCAGCAGCCAGACGGGATTCTCCTACGAGCAGTACTTC	CASSQTGFSYEQYF
TRBD2	TRBV27	TRBJ2-1	NA	TGTGCCAGCAGTCCGTTCGGACTAGCGGCGAATGAGCAGTTCTTC	CASSPFGLAANEQFF
TRBD2	TRBV19	TRBJ2-3	NA	TGTGCCAGTAGTATGGGACTAGCGGGCACGCAGTTCACAGATACGCAGTATTTT	CASSMGLAGTQFTDTQYF
TRBD2	TRBV30	TRBJ2-7	NA	TGTGCCTGGAGTGGTCTAGCGGGAGGGCCGTACGAGCAGTACTTC	CAWSGLAGGPYEQYF